This is a list of T cell receptor beta chains from one sample in a study of ipilimumab plus nivolumab after autologous stem cell transplantation. The method was immunoSEQ multiplex PCR; TCRdb's version includes in-frame clones alone and lacks a portion of them. Of about 9,400 clones in the sample, 65% to 80% were seen once. The sequencing here drew on PBMCs, taken in a trial of ipilimumab plus nivolumab as post-transplant consolidation. The receptors derive from a female donor with multiple myeloma. The CDR3 runs from the conserved cysteine through the conserved F or W. The order of the fields is D gene, J gene, clone size, V gene, CDR3 protein, CDR3 DNA. The D gene is left open where the match is weak. A row's size may be missing; if present it is once, few, many or a size class.

- TRBJ2-5 once TRBV19 CASSSLAVGETQYF TGTGCCAGTAGTTCACTAGCAGTCGGAGAGACCCAGTACTTC
- TRBJ2-7 few TRBV4-3 CASSQLVGAYEQYF TGCGCCAGCAGCCAACTAGTGGGGGCCTACGAGCAGTACTTC
- TRBJ2-1 few TRBV27 CASSLPAGEQFF TGTGCCAGCAGTTTACCAGCTGGGGAGCAGTTCTTC
- TRBJ1-5 - TRBV7-8 CASSLGGPGNQPQHF TGTGCCAGCAGCTTGGGGGGCCCAGGCAATCAGCCCCAGCATTTT
- TRBJ1-2 - TRBV19 CASSIARGDGYGYTF TGTGCCAGTAGTATAGCCCGGGGGGACGGCTATGGCTACACCTTC
TRBD2 TRBJ2-3 - TRBV7-3 CASSSGLAGGTDTQYF TGTGCCAGCAGCTCCGGACTAGCGGGAGGGACAGATACGCAGTATTTT
- TRBJ1-5 - TRBV28 CASSIWDQPQHF TGTGCCAGCAGTATATGGGATCAGCCCCAGCATTTT
- TRBJ2-7 - TRBV27 CASIGQGFYEQYF TGTGCCAGCATCGGCCAGGGGTTTTACGAGCAGTACTTC
- TRBJ2-2 - TRBV27 CASSFPGGELFF TGTGCCAGCAGTTTTCCCGGGGGGGAGCTGTTTTTT
TRBD1 TRBJ1-6 few TRBV7-9 CASSLVTGDSPLHF TGTGCCAGCAGCTTAGTGACAGGGGATTCACCCCTCCACTTT
- TRBJ2-2 - TRBV9 CASSATGELFF TGTGCCAGCAGCGCGACCGGGGAGCTGTTTTTT
TRBD1 TRBJ2-5 - TRBV5-4 CASSDLDRGYQETQYF TGTGCCAGCAGCGACCTGGACAGGGGGTACCAAGAGACCCAGTACTTC
TRBD1 TRBJ2-5 few TRBV5-1 CASSFDRGKTQYF TGCGCCAGCAGCTTCGACAGGGGGAAGACCCAGTACTTC
- TRBJ1-2 - TRBV28 CASSSPSHRYTF TGTGCCAGCAGTTCCCCATCTCATCGCTACACCTTC
TRBD1 TRBJ2-7 - TRBV29-1 CSVEGVWDRDPYEQYF TGCAGCGTTGAAGGGGTCTGGGACAGGGATCCCTACGAGCAGTACTTC
- TRBJ2-5 - TRBV5-4 CASSSDRRAETQYF TGTGCCAGCAGCTCGGACAGGAGGGCGGAGACCCAGTACTTC
TRBD2 TRBJ2-7 - TRBV27 CASSLPGGSEQYF TGTGCCAGCAGTTTACCGGGGGGATCGGAGCAGTACTTC
TRBD2 TRBJ2-1 once TRBV27 CASSNPSGAQFF TGTGCCAGCAGCAACCCTAGCGGAGCTCAGTTCTTC
- TRBJ1-5 - TRBV27 CASSLWVGNQPQHF TGTGCCAGCAGTTTATGGGTGGGCAATCAGCCCCAGCATTTT
TRBD2 TRBJ2-7 - TRBV7-8 CASSLVGLAGAGEQYF TGTGCCAGCAGCTTAGTGGGACTAGCGGGCGCGGGCGAGCAGTACTTC
- TRBJ1-3 few TRBV6-5 CASSYDGGNSGNTIYF TGTGCCAGCAGTTACGACGGGGGGAACTCTGGAAACACCATATATTTT
- TRBJ1-2 - TRBV7-2 CASSLAVEGYTF TGTGCCAGCAGCTTAGCAGTCGAGGGCTACACCTTC
- TRBJ2-7 - TRBV5-3 CASSLAGTHTYEQYF TGTGCCAGCAGCTTGGCTGGGACCCATACCTACGAGCAGTACTTC
TRBD2 TRBJ2-3 - TRBV25-1 CASSEGRAGVSDTQYF TGTGCCAGCAGTGAGGGTCGGGCGGGAGTGTCAGATACGCAGTATTTT
TRBD1 TRBJ2-5 once TRBV5-4 CASSFPGQGTQYF TGTGCCAGCAGCTTTCCGGGACAGGGGACCCAGTACTTC
- TRBJ2-7 few TRBV7-9 CASSLYGREGEQYF TGTGCCAGCAGCTTATACGGGAGAGAGGGCGAGCAGTACTTC
- TRBJ1-5 - TRBV5-6 CASSLSPAKGQPQHF TGTGCCAGCAGCTTGAGTCCAGCTAAGGGTCAGCCCCAGCATTTT
- TRBJ1-2 - TRBV25-1 CASSVSLLGVGYTF TGTGCCAGCAGTGTTTCCCTCCTCGGGGTTGGCTACACCTTC
- TRBJ1-5 once TRBV19 CASSPETTVNQPQHF TGTGCCAGTAGTCCAGAAACGACAGTAAATCAGCCCCAGCATTTT
- TRBJ2-5 - TRBV7-2 CASSLLVGQETQYF TGTGCCAGCAGCTTACTCGTAGGGCAAGAGACCCAGTACTTC
- TRBJ2-1 - TRBV29-1 CSVDVWDNEQFF TGCAGCGTTGACGTTTGGGACAATGAGCAGTTCTTC
TRBD1 TRBJ1-2 - TRBV10-3 CAIRRQGSVNYGYTF TGTGCCATCAGACGACAGGGATCGGTAAACTATGGCTACACCTTC
- TRBJ2-1 - TRBV7-9 CASRPSRAPTQFF TGTGCCAGCAGACCAAGTCGAGCACCTACGCAGTTCTTC
- TRBJ2-1 - TRBV19 CASSISGYNEQFF TGTGCCAGTAGTATATCAGGATACAATGAGCAGTTCTTC
- TRBJ2-1 - TRBV7-3 CASSPFELVPNEQFF TGTGCCAGCAGCCCCTTTGAGCTAGTCCCCAATGAGCAGTTCTTC
- TRBJ2-3 - TRBV21-1 CASSVGADTQYF TGTGCCAGCAGCGTAGGAGCAGATACGCAGTATTTT
- TRBJ2-7 - TRBV6-6 CASSYEKYEQYF TGTGCCAGCAGTTACGAGAAATACGAGCAGTACTTC
TRBD2 TRBJ2-2 - TRBV7-9 CASSRLAGGPNTGELFF TGTGCCAGCAGCCGCCTAGCGGGAGGGCCGAACACCGGGGAGCTGTTTTTT
- TRBJ1-1 - TRBV7-2 CASSPHTRNTEAFF TGTGCCAGCAGCCCACACACAAGGAACACTGAAGCTTTCTTT
- TRBJ1-6 - TRBV6-5 CASRDGNSPLHF TGTGCCAGCAGGGATGGTAATTCACCCCTCCACTTT
TRBD2 TRBJ2-5 - TRBV10-3 CAISGAGGPSGGTRLTETQYF TGTGCCATCAGTGGGGCGGGAGGGCCCTCTGGGGGTACTCGCCTGACGGAGACCCAGTACTTC
TRBD2 TRBJ2-3 - TRBV28 CASSLRLAGGDTQYF TGTGCCAGCAGTTTACGACTAGCGGGAGGAGATACGCAGTATTTT
- TRBJ2-7 - TRBV11-2 CASSLVLTYEQYF TGTGCCAGCAGCTTAGTCTTGACCTACGAGCAGTACTTC
TRBD1 TRBJ1-2 - TRBV27 CASSFSGGADGYTF TGTGCCAGCAGTTTTTCAGGGGGCGCGGATGGCTACACCTTC
- TRBJ2-2 medium-sized TRBV28 CASSLRLQTGVGSSPGELFF TGTGCCAGCAGTTTAAGGCTCCAGACGGGGGTCGGTTCCAGTCCCGGGGAGCTGTTTTTT
- TRBJ2-3 once TRBV6-4 CASSEVAEPRADTQYF TGTGCCAGCAGTGAAGTAGCGGAGCCAAGGGCAGATACGCAGTATTTT
- TRBJ1-2 - TRBV6-5 CASSTGPLGTF TGTGCCAGCAGTACAGGGCCCCTGGGGACCTTC
TRBD2 TRBJ2-3 few TRBV5-4 CASSLASGSTDTQYF TGTGCCAGCAGCTTGGCTAGCGGGAGCACAGATACGCAGTATTTT
- TRBJ2-7 medium-sized TRBV27 CASSFRGVDNPYEQYF TGTGCCAGCAGTTTCAGAGGGGTGGACAATCCTTACGAGCAGTACTTC
TRBD1 TRBJ2-6 - TRBV28 CASSRGQGGFSGANVLTF TGTGCCAGCAGTCGAGGACAGGGGGGATTTTCTGGGGCCAACGTCCTGACTTTC
TRBD1 TRBJ2-1 - TRBV19 CASKVDSGGSIYEQFF TGTGCCAGTAAGGTAGACTCAGGGGGCTCAATCTATGAGCAGTTCTTC
TRBD2 TRBJ2-1 - TRBV5-1 CASSLVAGANEQFF TGCGCCAGCAGCTTGGTAGCGGGAGCCAATGAGCAGTTCTTC
- TRBJ1-4 - TRBV27 CASSLPNEKLFF TGTGCCAGCAGTTTACCCAATGAAAAACTGTTTTTT